This TCR beta chain was profiled in a study of cytomegalovirus exposure and HLA in healthy donors. The PCR made use of 60 Vbeta and 13 Jbeta primers. The protocol was immunoSEQ multiplex PCR, while the TCRdb copy is restricted to in-frame clones and leaves out a portion. The sample spans more than 95,000 clones; the ten largest clones claim more than 0.8%. Looked up from germline, CDR1 is SGDLS and CDR2 is YYNGEE. The CDR3 spans 16 residues. With V trimmed by 2 bases and J by 3 bases, 8 bases remained unmatched. Study observations and caveats: The Asian-associated ancestry cluster reportedly had fewer N-insertions than the approximately 670-donor mean in a later analysis.

With respect to this clone: What it binds is unknown.

Material: PBMCs. The chain has TRBV9 and TRBJ1-2, with 9 bases identical to TRBD1. The TCR comes from a man aged 18 to 29 in good health and CMV-seronegative. The CDR3 DNA follows: TGTGCCAGCAGCGTCCGACAGGGGGGTCAAGACTATGGCTACACCTTC. Translation gives CASSVRQGGQDYGYTF.